This TCR beta chain was obtained from a study of cytomegalovirus exposure and HLA in healthy donors. Trimming removed 4 bases from V and 4 bases from J, with 13 bases in between. Germline loops: CDR1 SGHVS, CDR2 FNYEAQ. The CDR3 covers 15 residues. Notes on this clone: Its antigen is currently unknown.

Points from the study as a whole: Associated with cytomegalovirus, according to the listing, were 150 to 200 TCR beta chains. Reports state that TCR beta sequences accurately predicted most subjects' HLA-A and HLA-B alleles.

PCR amplification relied on 60 Vbeta primers (plus 13 Jbeta primers). The repertoire was sequenced with immunoSEQ multiplex PCR; TCRdb's copy has only in-frame clones and lacks some. This sample has 85,000 to 130,000 clones; around 73% occur once, and the top ten carry 1.5% to 2%. The clonotype originates from a woman aged 40 to 49 in good health and CMV-seronegative. Material for sequencing was PBMCs. The chain combines TRBV7-6 with TRBJ2-2; a possible D gene is TRBD2 (6 bases). The CDR3 loop reads CASSYGTGGTGELFF. CDR3 nucleotides: TGTGCCAGCAGCTACGGGACTGGGGGCACCGGGGAGCTGTTTTTT.